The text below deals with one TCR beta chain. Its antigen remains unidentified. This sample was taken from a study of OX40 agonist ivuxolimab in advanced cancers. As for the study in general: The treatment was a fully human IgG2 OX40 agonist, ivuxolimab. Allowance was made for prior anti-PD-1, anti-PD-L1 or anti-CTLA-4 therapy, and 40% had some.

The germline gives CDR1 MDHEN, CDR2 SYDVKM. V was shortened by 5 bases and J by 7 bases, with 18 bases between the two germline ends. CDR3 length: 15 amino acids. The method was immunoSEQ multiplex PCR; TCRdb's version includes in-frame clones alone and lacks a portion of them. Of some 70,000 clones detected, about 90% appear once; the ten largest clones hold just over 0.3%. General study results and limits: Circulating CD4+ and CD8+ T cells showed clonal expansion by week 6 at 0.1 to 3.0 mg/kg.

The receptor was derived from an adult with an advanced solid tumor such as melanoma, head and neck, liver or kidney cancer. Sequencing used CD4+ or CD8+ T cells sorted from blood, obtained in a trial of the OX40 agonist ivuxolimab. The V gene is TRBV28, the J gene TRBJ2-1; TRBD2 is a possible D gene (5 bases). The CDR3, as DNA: TGTGCCAGCAGTGGAGGATGGTCCTCTCGGAATGAGCAGTTCTTC. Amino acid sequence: CASSGGWSSRNEQFF.